This TCR beta chain was documented in a study of graft-versus-host responses after intestinal transplantation (dated by TCRdb to the early 2020s). Study-wide context: The transplants that recipients received were multivisceral, liver-intestinal, or isolated intestinal. Every recipient was given anti-thymocyte globulin induction, followed by approximately three years of maintenance tacrolimus and steroids. Graft-versus-host and host-versus-graft alloreactive T cell clones were tracked in the graft, circulation and bone marrow after intestinal transplantation using bulk TCR-beta CDR3 sequencing. Alloreactive clones were identified by sequencing pre-transplant mixed lymphocyte reaction products and comparing them with unstimulated pre-transplant donor and recipient T cells. A cohort of around 25 intestinal transplant recipients, including one retransplant, was enrolled, and a few patients lacking pretransplant specimens were excluded. A peak of at least 4% donor T cells among recipient peripheral blood mononuclear cells was the definition used for donor T cell macrochimerism. Instead of going to the commercial service, samples from a few later patients were sequenced in-house on an Illumina MiSeq and processed with MiXCR.

Concerning this clone: The specificity of this receptor is unknown. No qualities accompany the bases; no much larger clone lies one base away.

Receptor libraries were prepared by the immunoSEQ multiplex PCR assay. For most patients, genomic DNA was isolated with the Qiagen DNeasy Blood and Tissue Kit and sent frozen to Adaptive Biotechnologies for TCR sequencing. For most patients, genomic DNA was subjected to high-throughput TCR-beta CDR3 sequencing by Adaptive Biotechnologies. The original pipeline was this. TCR sequencing data were retrieved from Adaptive's ImmunoSEQ software for around 19 patients, whereas a few other patients were processed with MiXCR and VDJtools. To correct CD4 versus CD8 sorting errors, any sequence found in both subsets at a frequency ratio below 5:1 was removed. Because the origin of CDR3 nucleotide sequences shared between donor and recipient could not be assigned, those sequences were removed. To be classed as alloreactive, a clone needed at least 2-fold expansion over unstimulated cells and a minimum CFSE-low frequency of 0.002% (template counts) or 0.001% (read counts). A clone was considered mappable if detected in the sequenced pre-transplant spleen, lymph node, or MLR CFSE-low populations of the donor or recipient. The cumulative frequency of alloreactive clones was calculated as a percentage of all sequences, weighted by copy number. TCRdb holds this immuneACCESS table with in-frame rearrangements only. Some clones are missing; in checked studies, unresolved V genes explain under half, and the rest has no known cause. The V and J calls and clone size were taken over from that table, and D and trimming were inferred from the DNA. The sample records roughly 90,000 clones, 80% to 95% of which are singletons. 5% to 6.5% of the sample lies in the top ten.

Sample time point, as interpreted from the label and publication: cells obtained before transplantation from donor or recipient. CD3+CD4+ and CD3+CD8+ populations were FACS-sorted from unstimulated pre-transplant donor and recipient cells taken from spleen or lymph nodes. The paper as a whole reports these results and caveats: Conclusions were limited by the relatively low number and heterogeneity of intestinal transplant patients. High GvH to HvG T cell clonal ratios were observed in the allografts of patients with donor T cell macrochimerism. GvH clones were found in recipient bone marrow, and some of the GvH clones appeared earlier in ileal mucosa or blood, which is consistent with an intestinal mucosal origin. Early after transplant, peak levels of circulating GvH clones were associated with declines in HvG clones.

Deletion took 4 bases off V and 6 bases off J, with a span of 12 bases between the germline ends. Based on the germline V gene, the CDR1 and CDR2 sequences are MGHRA and YSYEKL. The CDR3 sequence holds 14 residues, the cysteine and phenylalanine included. Only the CDR3 part of the read is kept: 42 bases, read in frame from the first base. The material was unstimulated CD8+ T cells sorted from spleen or lymph node cells, obtained before intestinal transplant. The receptor chain draws on TRBV4-1 and TRBJ2-2, with the D gene too uncertain to name. The receptor was isolated from a human donor who received an intestinal transplant. For the CDR3, the sequence is CASSPQATPGELFF. The sequenced DNA: TGCGCCAGCAGCCCGCAGGCCACCCCCGGGGAGCTGTTTTTT.